The 9 T cell receptor beta chains in this list originate from one sample, sequenced in a study of T-cell reconstitution after alpha-beta-depleted transplantation in children (TCRdb year 2016). Explained via the paper, the treatment or condition label denotes: allogeneic hematopoietic cell transplantation with graft depleted of TCRalphabeta T cells and CD19 B cells. The receptor library was made with PCR. TCRdb names Illumina HiSeq 2500 as the instrument used. TCR libraries were prepared with molecular barcoding, using unique molecular identifiers to normalize TCRbeta repertoire quantification. TCRdb redid the processing of the public reads, applying fastp at Q25 and MiXCR, and retained in-frame beta chains. Each CDR3 protein appears once, grouped with its most common genes and DNA. The sample records around 490,000 distinct CDR3 sequences, 11% of which are singletons. Of the sample, around 15% falls within the top ten clones.

The sequences come from PBMCs, mostly from graft donor cells, collected 180 days after TCRalphabeta/CD19-depleted stem cell transplant. These receptors all come from a female patient aged 2 to 10 who had a stem cell transplant for aplastic anemia, so the T cells may come from the graft donor.

This chain links TRBV18 with TRBJ1-1; no clear D. Germline lookup yields CDR1 KGHSH and CDR2 LQKENI. Trimming pared 4 bases from V and 1 base from J, leaving 16 bases between. The CDR3 length is 16 residues. CDR3 sequence (DNA): TGTGCCAGCTCACGGCGGGATAGGACCGCGAACACTGAAGCTTTCTTT. As protein: CASSRRDRTANTEAFF.

The CDR3 DNA reads as TGTGCCAGCAGCTTGTTAGGGACAGGGGTTGCCTATGGCTACACCTTC. Protein: CASSLLGTGVAYGYTF. The chain recombines TRBV5-6 with TRBJ1-2; the match to TRBD1 covers 10 bases. Trimming removed 1 base from V and 4 bases from J; junction bases left unmatched: 7. The CDR3 spans 16 residues. Per germline, CDR1 SGHDT and CDR2 YYEEEE.

The chain employs TRBV6-2 or TRBV6-3 and TRBJ1-5; 8 bases line up with TRBD1. Trimming at V came to 6 bases and at J to 4 bases, leaving 8 bases not matched to a gene. This CDR3 region has 15 residues. The germline CDR1 and CDR2 sequences are MNHEY and SVGEGT. CDR3 amino acids: CASSSGQGRNQPQHF. CDR3 DNA sequence: TGTGCCAGCAGCAGCGGACAGGGAAGGAATCAGCCCCAGCATTTT.

J is TRBJ2-3 and V is TRBV29-1; 10 nucleotides line up with TRBD2. Germline trimming cut 4 bases from V and 0 bases from J; bases unmatched to any gene: 1. This CDR3 is 14 amino acids long. Germline V gives CDR1 SQVTM, CDR2 ANQGSEA. The CDR3: CSVAGLASTDTQYF. For the CDR3, the DNA is TGCAGCGTTGCGGGACTAGCGAGCACAGATACGCAGTATTTT.

This clonotype was seen a handful of times. This chain links TRBV7-9 with TRBJ2-1, with a weak D call TRBD2 (5 bases). V was shortened by 1 base and J by 5 bases, with 9 bases between the two germline ends. There are 14 residues in the CDR3. Germline CDR1 is SEHNR and CDR2 is FQNEAQ (reference sequence). CDR3 amino acids: CASSLVGADNEQFF. In DNA form, the CDR3 reads TGTGCCAGCAGCTTAGTCGGAGCGGACAATGAGCAGTTCTTC.

This clonotype was picked up a small number of times. V is TRBV7-2 and J is TRBJ1-5, with 7 bases lining up with TRBD1. Germline V gene sequence: CDR1 SGHTA, CDR2 FQGNSA. J was trimmed by 0 bases and V by 10 bases; bases with no gene match: 6. The CDR3 has 14 residues. The chain's CDR3 is CATATGYSNQPQHF. CDR3 DNA sequence: TGTGCCACCGCGACAGGGTATAGCAATCAGCCCCAGCATTTT.

This clonotype turned up a few times. The chain joins TRBV4-3 to TRBJ2-5; no clear D gene. This CDR3 is built from 15 residues. CDR1 is LGHNA and CDR2 is YSLEER in the germline V gene. Trimming shortened V by 2 bases and J by 5 bases, and 15 bases separated the two germline ends. For the CDR3, the DNA is TGCGCCAGCAGCCAAAGGGCCGGTGGATTGGAGACCCAGTACTTC. This gives the protein CASSQRAGGLETQYF.

This clonotype was counted a few times. The V call is TRBV12-5, the J call TRBJ1-5; D is undetermined. The V end was cut by 1 base, the J end by 6 bases, with 13 bases between. CDR1 LGHNT and CDR2 FRNRAP come from the germline V gene. The CDR3 extends over 15 amino acids. Written as DNA, the CDR3 is TGTGCTAGTGGTTTGGGGGAGACGGCCATTCAGCCCCAGCATTTT. Protein: CASGLGETAIQPQHF.

The chain joins TRBV2 to TRBJ2-3; D possibly corresponds to TRBD1 (5 bases). This CDR3 has 16 residues. V shed 3 bases and J shed 0 bases, with 13 bases lying between them. Germline CDR1 reads SNHLY; CDR2 reads FYNNEI. CDR3 residues: CASSEKGSVSTDTQYF. The CDR3 DNA follows: TGTGCCAGCAGTGAGAAGGGGTCGGTTAGCACAGATACGCAGTATTTT.